This entry features one TCR beta chain sequence. The sample is drawn from a study of blood T cell repertoires in COVID-19. Assay used: immunoSEQ multiplex PCR; TCRdb lists only in-frame clones, some missing. The table lists about 200,000 clones, about 88% of them singletons, with 15% to 20% in the top ten. The sequence was obtained from a man over 45 with COVID-19, enrolled during active disease. Sample: peripheral blood.

The CDR3 sequence is CSVEDPLAGATTDTQYF. CDR3 DNA: TGCAGCGTTGAAGACCCCCTCGCGGGAGCTACCACAGATACGCAGTATTTT. The V and J genes are TRBV29-1 and TRBJ2-3; 7 positions match TRBD2. CDR3 length: 17 residues. V gave up 0 bases and J gave up 2 bases; unmatched junction bases: 11. CDR1 and CDR2 (germline): SQVTM, ANQGSEA.